The 28 T cell receptor beta chains in this list originate from one sample, sequenced in a study of shared clonotypes between healthy human individuals. Data came from immunoSEQ multiplex PCR; TCRdb stores just in-frame clones and leaves some out. Of millions of clones in the sample, 80% to 95% are singletons; the top ten hold 0.3% to 0.4%. The sequenced sample was naive CD4+ T cells from PBMCs. Subset in this sample: CD45RA+ positively selected. The receptors stem from a man in his late teens or twenties in good health. Some clones in this sample may be carry-over from other donors' samples.

The chain joins TRBV18 to TRBJ2-3; maybe TRBD2 (6 bases). V lost 3 bases and J lost 4, with 14 bases in between. Looked up from germline, CDR1 is KGHSH and CDR2 is LQKENI. This CDR3 contains 15 residues. Here the CDR3 reads CASSPMREAADTQYF. Here the CDR3 DNA reads TGTGCCAGCTCACCCATGCGGGAAGCGGCAGATACGCAGTATTTT. Full variable domain (remainder filled in from reference TRBV18 and TRBJ2-3): NAGVMQNPRHLVRRRGQEARLRCSPMKGHSHVYWYRQLPEEGLKFMVYLQKENIIDESGMPKERFSAEFPKEGPSILRIQQVVRGDSAAYFCASSPMREAADTQYFGPGTRLTVL.

CDR3: CASSVIDPNTGELFF. CDR3 nucleotides: TGTGCCAGCAGTGTAATAGATCCGAACACCGGGGAGCTGTTTTTT. J is TRBJ2-2 and V is TRBV2; D ambiguous. V was clipped by 4 bases and J by 0 bases, with 9 bases between them. Germline CDR1 and CDR2: SNHLY and FYNNEI. The CDR3 is 15 residues long.

The chain is built from TRBV7-2 and TRBJ2-3; 9 nucleotides agree with TRBD2. The CDR3 is 15 residues long. The germline CDR1 and CDR2 sequences are SGHTA and FQGNSA. The V segment lost 2 bases and the J segment 5 bases; nucleotides outside the gene matches: 5. The CDR3 is CASSLFSLAGDTQYF. CDR3 coding DNA: TGTGCCAGCAGCTTATTCTCACTAGCGGGAGATACGCAGTATTTT. Full variable domain (missing parts from reference TRBV7-2 and TRBJ2-3): GAGVSQSPSNKVTEKGKDVELRCDPISGHTALYWYRQSLGQGLEFLIYFQGNSAPDKSGLPSDRFSAERTGGSVSTLTIQRTQQEDSAVYLCASSLFSLAGDTQYFGPGTRLTVL.

The chain couples TRBV5-1 to TRBJ1-5; tentatively, D is TRBD1 (6 bases). Trimming took 3 bases from V and 5 from J, leaving 12 bases between them. Germline V lookup: CDR1 SGHRS, CDR2 YFSETQ. This CDR3 contains 14 residues. The CDR3 spells CASSWGAPDQPQHF. CDR3 in DNA: TGCGCCAGCAGCTGGGGGGCACCAGATCAGCCCCAGCATTTT.

As DNA, the CDR3 is TGTGCCTGGAGAGGGGGCTCTGGAAACACCATATATTTT. Its translation: CAWRGGSGNTIYF. V usage is TRBV30 and J usage is TRBJ1-3; tentatively, D is TRBD1 (6 bases). V lost 3 bases and J 0 bases, leaving 6 bases between the germline ends. In germline, CDR1 is GTSNPN, CDR2 SVGIG (reference sequence). This CDR3 is 13 amino acids long. Variable domain in full (rest from reference TRBV30 and TRBJ1-3): SQTIHQWPATLVQPVGSPLSLECTVEGTSNPNLYWYRQAAGRGLQLLFYSVGIGQISSEVPQNLSASRPQDRQFILSSKKLLLSDSGFYLCAWRGGSGNTIYFGEGSWLTVV.

The rearrangement joins TRBV5-4 to TRBJ2-5, with D perhaps given as TRBD1 or TRBD2 (5 bases each). Germline CDR1 is SGHNT and CDR2 is YYREEE (reference sequence). The germline V and J ends were trimmed by 10 bases and 2 bases, with 24 bases remaining between them. This CDR3 has 16 residues. The CDR3 loop reads CAAASSWGTAQETQYF. The CDR3 DNA sequence: TGTGCCGCCGCCAGCAGTTGGGGGACCGCGCAAGAGACCCAGTACTTC.

This chain links TRBV27 with TRBJ2-3, with 7 bases aligning to TRBD1. The CDR3 loop spans 15 amino acids. The V gene end was trimmed by 6 bases and the J gene end by 3 bases; junction bases not matched to a gene: 9. CDR1 and CDR2 (germline): MNHEY, SMNVEV (reference sequence). The CDR3 protein is CASSDPGQKTDTQYF. The CDR3 bases are TGTGCCAGCAGCGATCCGGGACAGAAAACAGATACGCAGTATTTT.

V usage is TRBV28 and J usage is TRBJ1-1, with D uncertain. V was trimmed by 3 bases and J by 4 bases, leaving 18 bases between them. From germline, CDR1 is MDHEN and CDR2 SYDVKM. This CDR3 contains 16 residues. The CDR3 DNA is TGTGCCAGCAGTTTCTCAGGAAGGTTGGGAGGCACTGAAGCTTTCTTT. Translation: CASSFSGRLGGTEAFF. Full variable domain (rest looked up from reference TRBV28 and TRBJ1-1): DVKVTQSSRYLVKRTGEKVFLECVQDMDHENMFWYRQDPGLGLRLIYFSYDVKMKEKGDIPEGYSVSREKKERFSLILESASTNQTSMYLCASSFSGRLGGTEAFFGQGTRLTVV.

This sequence joins TRBV29-1 and TRBJ1-3, with D unresolved. The V gene lost 4 bases and the J gene lost 4 bases, with 14 bases spanning the gap. The CDR3 has 14 amino acids. Germline-derived CDR1 and CDR2 are SQVTM and ANQGSEA. The CDR3 DNA sequence: TGCAGCGTTGTGGTCAGCCGACTCGGAAACACCATATATTTT. It translates to CSVVVSRLGNTIYF.

V is TRBV7-9 and J is TRBJ1-1, with a possible D match to TRBD1 (6 bases). Germline CDR1 is SEHNR and CDR2 is FQNEAQ (reference sequence). The CDR3 runs 15 residues. The V end lost 1 base, the J end lost 1 base, and 10 bases lay between the germline ends. The CDR3 is CASSLEGRGNTEAFF. The CDR3 bases are TGTGCCAGCAGCTTAGAAGGCAGGGGGAACACTGAAGCTTTCTTT.

The V call is TRBV30, the J call TRBJ1-1; TRBD1 matches 7 bases. Germline values: CDR1 GTSNPN, CDR2 SVGIG (reference sequence). This CDR3 is 15 amino acids long. Trimming removed 3 bases from V and 3 bases from J; junction bases left unmatched: 10. The CDR3 region has the DNA TGTGCCTGGAGGCAAGAGGGGGCTGGAGACACTGAAGCTTTCTTT. Translation: CAWRQEGAGDTEAFF.

The chain employs TRBV18 and TRBJ1-1; no definite D call. The CDR3 has 14 residues. Germline-derived CDR1 and CDR2 are KGHSH and LQKENI. V was cut by 3 bases and J by 4 bases, with 12 bases left in between. CDR3: CASSPPTGSTEAFF. The DNA for the CDR3 is TGTGCCAGCTCACCCCCCACGGGTAGCACTGAAGCTTTCTTT.

To note about this clone: Other DNA sequences in the sample encode the same CDR3. This chain connects TRBV9 to TRBJ2-2; 7 nucleotides agree with TRBD1. This CDR3 is 15 amino acids long. The V gene end was trimmed by 0 bases and the J gene end by 1 base; junction bases not matched to a gene: 0. CDR1 is SGDLS, CDR2 YYNGEE, per germline. CDR3 protein: CASSVGTGNTGELFF. For the CDR3, the DNA is TGTGCCAGCAGCGTAGGGACAGGGAACACCGGGGAGCTGTTTTTT. Combining the CDR3 with reference TRBV9 and TRBJ2-2 gives the whole variable domain DSGVTQTPKHLITATGQRVTLRCSPRSGDLSVYWYQQSLDQGLQFLIQYYNGEERAKGNILERFSAQQFPDLHSELNLSSLELGDSALYFCASSVGTGNTGELFFGEGSRLTVL.

The V and J genes are TRBV18 and TRBJ1-5; weak D call: TRBD1 (6 bases). Germline V gene lookup returns CDR1 KGHSH and CDR2 LQKENI. CDR3 length equals 15 residues. Trimming left V 4 bases short and J 9 bases short, with 19 bases between. The DNA for the CDR3 is TGTGCCAGCTCACGCTCGACAGGAGACGTAGGGCCCCAGCATTTT. Protein sequence: CASSRSTGDVGPQHF.

This clone was detected only once. J is TRBJ2-3 and V is TRBV5-6; 11 bases agree with TRBD2. The CDR3 loop spans 16 amino acids. V was clipped by 2 bases and J by 3 bases; unmatched bases: 5. Germline loops: CDR1 SGHDT, CDR2 YYEEEE. The CDR3 DNA sequence: TGTGCCAGCAGCTTACCGGGACTAGCGGCGACAGATACGCAGTATTTT. This sequence encodes CASSLPGLAATDTQYF. The complete variable domain, with remaining parts taken from reference TRBV5-6 and TRBJ2-3, reads DAGVTQSPTHLIKTRGQQVTLRCSPKSGHDTVSWYQQALGQGPQFIFQYYEEEERQRGNFPDRFSGHQFPNYSSELNVNALLLGDSALYLCASSLPGLAATDTQYFGPGTRLTVL.

The chain links TRBV28 to TRBJ2-5; possible D gene TRBD1, 6 bases. Germline loops: CDR1 MDHEN, CDR2 SYDVKM. Trimming removed 6 bases from V and 5 bases from J, with 16 bases in between. The CDR3 runs to 14 residues. The CDR3 region has the DNA TGTGCCAGCAGAAAACAGGGTTTCAGTGAGACCCAGTACTTC. Its translation is CASRKQGFSETQYF. The variable domain in full, with the rest retrieved from reference TRBV28 and TRBJ2-5, is DVKVTQSSRYLVKRTGEKVFLECVQDMDHENMFWYRQDPGLGLRLIYFSYDVKMKEKGDIPEGYSVSREKKERFSLILESASTNQTSMYLCASRKQGFSETQYFGPGTRLLVL.

This chain uses TRBV18 with TRBJ1-1; D perhaps matches TRBD1 (6 bases). From germline, CDR1 is KGHSH and CDR2 LQKENI. V gave up 5 bases and J gave up 8 bases, with 12 bases separating them. The CDR3 covers 12 residues. The CDR3: CASSDGTPEAFF. CDR3 sequence (DNA): TGTGCCAGCTCAGACGGGACACCAGAAGCTTTCTTT.

This chain links TRBV4-1 with TRBJ1-1, with D unclear. Germline values: CDR1 MGHRA, CDR2 YSYEKL. The CDR3 covers 13 residues. Trimming cost V 1 base and J 3 bases, with 6 bases left between them. The CDR3 spells CASSQVGDTEAFF. The CDR3 DNA reads as TGCGCCAGCAGCCAAGTGGGAGACACTGAAGCTTTCTTT.

This chain joins TRBV6-6 and TRBJ2-1, with 8 bases lining up with TRBD1. Germline CDR1 MNHNY, CDR2 SVGAGI (reference sequence). The junction had 9 bases not matched to a gene; V was cut back by 7 bases and J by 4 bases. The CDR3 runs to 15 residues. CDR3 coding DNA: TGTGCCAGCACCACCGGACAGGGCTGGTACAATGAGCAGTTCTTC. It is translated as CASTTGQGWYNEQFF.

The sample holds one count of this clone. The V and J genes are TRBV21-1 and TRBJ1-3. TRBV21-1 is marked as a pseudogene. The CDR3 spans 16 residues. The CDR3 spells CASSLGGRFSGNTIYF. The CDR3 nucleotides are TGTGCCAGCAGCCTGGGGGGCAGATTCTCTGGAAACACCATATATTTT.

This chain uses TRBV29-1 with TRBJ2-4; 7 positions match TRBD2. The germline CDR1 and CDR2 sequences are SQVTM and ANQGSEA. The CDR3 totals 11 residues. J lost 9 bases, V lost 4 bases, and 3 bases had no gene match. CDR3 sequence: CSVGGGSIQYF. DNA of the CDR3: TGCAGCGTTGGGGGGGGATCCATTCAGTACTTC.

CDR3 DNA sequence: TGCGCCACCCGGACCGGGAGGAGCGGTCCTTCGAGAGATACGCAGTATTTT. This codes for CATRTGRSGPSRDTQYF. The chain links TRBV5-1 to TRBJ2-3; 7 bases fit TRBD2. Germline V gene sequence: CDR1 SGHRS, CDR2 YFSETQ. This CDR3 is built from 17 residues. The ends lost 9 bases at V and 5 bases at J; junction bases unmatched: 21. The entire variable domain, with the rest obtained from reference TRBV5-1 and TRBJ2-3, is as follows: KAGVTQTPRYLIKTRGQQVTLSCSPISGHRSVSWYQQTPGQGLQFLFEYFSETQRNKGNFPGRFSGRQFSNSRSEMNVSTLELGDSALYLCATRTGRSGPSRDTQYFGPGTRLTVL.

This rearrangement joins TRBV27 to TRBJ2-1; TRBD2 agrees at 8 bases. Trimming cost V 3 bases and J 10 bases; bases outside gene matches: 17. This CDR3 region has 17 residues. Per germline, CDR1 MNHEY and CDR2 SMNVEV (reference sequence). CDR3 sequence: CASSFYPKLAARGEQFF. CDR3 nucleotides: TGTGCCAGCAGTTTCTATCCCAAACTAGCGGCTAGGGGAGAGCAGTTCTTC.

In nucleotides, the CDR3 is TGTGCCAGCAGCTCCCTTCAAAGGCACCCCTACGAGCAGTACTTC. Translated, it gives CASSSLQRHPYEQYF. The V gene is TRBV13, the J gene TRBJ2-7; D is uncertain. V lost 4 bases, J lost 2 bases, and 15 bases lay in between. The germline V gene encodes CDR1 PRHDT and CDR2 FYEKMQ (reference sequence). The CDR3 covers 15 residues.

This chain links TRBV23-1 with TRBJ2-4; tentatively, D is TRBD2 (5 bases). TRBV23-1 has ORF status, its function being uncertain. The CDR3 runs to 16 residues. Deletions cut 3 bases from V and 3 bases from J, with 15 bases between. The CDR3 sequence is CASSHPFREGKNIQYF. The CDR3 bases are TGCGCCAGCAGTCATCCCTTTCGCGAGGGCAAAAACATTCAGTACTTC.

Concerning this clone: This same CDR3 is encoded by further DNA sequences in the sample. V is TRBV11-3 and J is TRBJ2-7; 7 positions match TRBD2. The CDR3 contains 12 residues. The germline CDR1 and CDR2 sequences are SGHNT and YENEEA. V lost 5 bases, J lost 6 bases, and 4 bases stayed unmatched. CDR3 in amino acids: CASSPRGGEQYF. The CDR3 region has the DNA TGTGCCAGCAGCCCACGCGGGGGCGAGCAGTACTTC.

V and J are TRBV6-6 and TRBJ2-7; D call uncertain. Per the germline V gene, CDR1 is MNHNY and CDR2 is SVGAGI (reference sequence). The CDR3 covers 12 residues. V was cut by 3 bases and J by 7 bases, with 10 bases left in between. Here the CDR3 DNA reads TGTGCCAGCAGTTATCCTCTGTCGGAGCAGTACTTC. This encodes CASSYPLSEQYF.

This chain uses TRBV19 with TRBJ2-7; D may be TRBD2 (6 bases). Germline assignment: CDR1 LNHDA and CDR2 SQIVND (reference sequence). Trimming took off 7 bases at V and 3 bases at J, with 16 bases between the two ends. The CDR3 spans 14 residues. CDR3 in DNA: TGTGCCAGTAATCTGCTAGCGATAATCTACGAGCAGTACTTC. Residues: CASNLLAIIYEQYF.